This record looks at one T cell receptor (beta chain) sequence and its context. Its target is not known. This sample was taken from a study of T cell responses to AZD1222 COVID-19 vaccine. The length of the CDR3 is 14 residues. Between the trimmed V and J ends, which lost 2 bases and 8 bases, there was a span of 11 bases. CDR1 is SGHDT and CDR2 is YYEEEE in the germline V gene. The study, taken as a whole, reports: Baseline seropositives among AZD1222 recipients totaled only six. Donors, mostly white British, included more females; clonal diversity was possibly underestimated. Sampling that yielded the repertoires occurred only after the peak T cell response.

Data came from immunoSEQ multiplex PCR; TCRdb stores just in-frame clones and leaves some out. This sample has 150,000 or so clones, with about 93% found just once. This specimen was peripheral blood, taken on day 0 of AZD1222 vaccination. The chain has TRBV5-6 and TRBJ1-6; no definite D call. This TCR was sampled from an adult in good health. The CDR3 coding sequence is TGTGCCAGCAGCTTAAGGGCCGCTGATTCACCCCTCCACTTT. Translated, it gives CASSLRAADSPLHF. Using reference TRBV5-6 and TRBJ1-6 for the parts outside the CDR3, the full variable domain is DAGVTQSPTHLIKTRGQQVTLRCSPKSGHDTVSWYQQALGQGPQFIFQYYEEEERQRGNFPDRFSGHQFPNYSSELNVNALLLGDSALYLCASSLRAADSPLHFGNGTRLTVT.